This entry lists 10 T cell receptor beta chains sequenced from one sample in a study of OX40 agonist ivuxolimab in advanced cancers. Measured with immunoSEQ multiplex PCR; TCRdb has only the in-frame clones, and not every one. The table lists about 150,000 clones, approximately 94% of them singletons. This material consisted of CD4+ or CD8+ T cells sorted from blood, taken in a trial of the OX40 agonist ivuxolimab. Receptors were obtained from an adult with an advanced solid tumor such as melanoma, head and neck, liver or kidney cancer.

The chain carries TRBV6-5 and TRBJ2-1; TRBD2 aligns across 9 bases. The junction had 8 bases not matched to a gene; V was cut back by 3 bases and J by 8 bases. The CDR3 runs 15 residues. Germline-derived CDR1 and CDR2 are MNHEY and SVGAGI. In DNA form, the CDR3 reads TGTGCCAGCAGTTATCGCGGGGGGGCGGTGGATGAGCAGTTCTTC. Translation gives CASSYRGGAVDEQFF.

The rearrangement links TRBV14 to TRBJ1-2, with 9 bases that match TRBD1. CDR3 length: 15 residues. Germline V CDR1 and CDR2: SGHDN, FVKESK. The V and J ends lost 4 bases and 2 bases, in that order; junction bases with no gene match: 5. CDR3 in DNA: TGTGCCAGCAGCCCCCCCGGGACAGGGAACTATGGCTACACCTTC. Its translation: CASSPPGTGNYGYTF. Supplemented by reference TRBV14 and TRBJ1-2, the full variable domain reads EAGVTQFPSHSVIEKGQTVTLRCDPISGHDNLYWYRRVMGKEIKFLLHFVKESKQDESGMPNNRFLAERTGGTYSTLKVQPAELEDSGVYFCASSPPGTGNYGYTFGSGTRLTVV.

This chain uses TRBV6-1 with TRBJ2-7; D not certain. V was trimmed by 6 bases and J by 3 bases, leaving 15 bases between them. There are 14 residues in the CDR3. Looked up from germline, CDR1 is MNHNS and CDR2 is SASEGT. As DNA, the CDR3 is TGTGCCAGCAGCCCGGTACCGTCTAACTACGAGCAGTACTTC. It specifies CASSPVPSNYEQYF.

V gene TRBV6-4 combines with J gene TRBJ1-2; 8 positions match TRBD1. The CDR3 contains 15 residues. The V gene's germline CDR1 is MRHNA and CDR2 SNTAGT. V shed 5 bases and J 2 bases; nucleotides not matched to a gene: 7. The CDR3: CASSNRTGRNYGYTF. CDR3 DNA: TGTGCCAGCAGTAATAGGACAGGGAGGAACTATGGCTACACCTTC.

This clone was counted a few times. The chain has TRBV30 and TRBJ1-1; the D is unclear. Germline CDR1 and CDR2: GTSNPN and SVGIG (reference sequence). V was clipped by 0 bases and J by 4 bases, with 9 bases between them. The length of the CDR3 is 13 residues. CDR3 sequence (DNA): TGTGCCTGGAGTGTTATCACTGGCACTGAAGCTTTCTTT. It yields the protein CAWSVITGTEAFF.

The chain uses TRBV2 and TRBJ1-2; 9 bases map to TRBD1. CDR3 length equals 13 residues. The junction had 5 bases not matched to a gene; V was cut back by 10 bases and J by 2 bases. The germline V gene encodes CDR1 SNHLY and CDR2 FYNNEI. CDR3 bases: TGTGCCACCATGGACAGGGGCAACTATGGCTACACCTTC. This codes for CATMDRGNYGYTF.

The chain carries TRBV11-3 and TRBJ1-3, with D maybe TRBD1 (5 bases). Germline CDR1 is SGHNT and CDR2 is YENEEA. Trimming stripped 5 bases from V and 8 bases from J, with 13 bases between. The CDR3 is made up of 13 amino acids. CDR3 coding DNA: TGTGCCAGCAGCCCCTACTGGGGGGACACCATATATTTT. It encodes CASSPYWGDTIYF.

V gene TRBV10-1 combines with J gene TRBJ2-1, with 11 bases matching TRBD1. CDR1 and CDR2 from the germline V gene are WNHNN and SYGVQD (reference sequence). V was pared by 6 bases and J by 6 bases, with 4 bases of the junction left unmatched. The CDR3 runs 14 residues. The CDR3 DNA is TGCGCCAGCAGCGGGACAGGGGGTAGCAATGAGCAGTTCTTC. It yields the protein CASSGTGGSNEQFF.

The chain has TRBV5-1 and TRBJ1-3; 7 nucleotides line up with TRBD1. With 0 bases clipped from V and 2 bases from J, the junction kept 11 bases outside the gene matches. This CDR3 has 18 amino acids. Germline V CDR1 and CDR2: SGHRS, YFSETQ. In DNA, the CDR3 is TGCGCCAGCAGCTTGGTGCCTCCTCCCACAGGGGCTGGAAACACCATATATTTT. As protein: CASSLVPPPTGAGNTIYF.

The CDR3 sequence: CASSSPGQGIYEQYF. DNA for the CDR3: TGTGCCAGCAGCTCGCCGGGACAGGGAATATACGAGCAGTACTTC. The V and J genes are TRBV11-2 and TRBJ2-7, with 9 bases matching TRBD1. Trimming removed 4 bases from V and 4 bases from J; junction bases left unmatched: 8. The CDR3 totals 15 residues. CDR1 and CDR2 (germline): SGHAT, FQNNGV.